This TCR beta chain was obtained from a study of blood T cells in healthy people across ages. CDR3 length: 14 amino acids. With V trimmed by 3 bases and J by 3 bases, 4 bases remained unmatched. The germline CDR1 and CDR2 sequences are DFQATT and SNEGSKA (reference sequence). A second PCR of roughly 7 to 11 cycles used a sample-barcoded 5' primer and a J-beta primer mix. Sequencing recovered at least 2.5 million CDR3-containing paired-end reads from each sample. One entry per CDR3 protein results from TCRdb running MiXCR on the 5' RACE reads. The sample includes a few hundred thousand distinct CDR3 sequences, roughly a quarter of them seen just once.

The chain employs TRBV20-1 and TRBJ2-7, with TRBD2 matching 11 bases. The sequence was obtained from a woman in her 70s in good health. The sample taken for sequencing was blood. The CDR3 nucleotides are TGCAGTGCTAGCTGGCTAGCGGGAGGCTACGAGCAGTACTTC. This sequence encodes CSASWLAGGYEQYF.